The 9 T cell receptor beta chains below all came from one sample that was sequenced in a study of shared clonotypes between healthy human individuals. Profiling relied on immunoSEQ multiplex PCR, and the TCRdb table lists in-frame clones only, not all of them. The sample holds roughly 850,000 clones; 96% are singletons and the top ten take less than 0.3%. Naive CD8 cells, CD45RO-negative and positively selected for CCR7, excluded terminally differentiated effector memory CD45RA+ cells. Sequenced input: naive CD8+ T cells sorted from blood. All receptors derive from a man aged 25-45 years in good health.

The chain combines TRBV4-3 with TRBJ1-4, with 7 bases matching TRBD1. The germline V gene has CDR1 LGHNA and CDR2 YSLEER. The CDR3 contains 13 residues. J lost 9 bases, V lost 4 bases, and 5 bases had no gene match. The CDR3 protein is CASSPGGRQKLFF. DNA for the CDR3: TGCGCCAGCAGCCCAGGGGGACGTCAAAAACTGTTTTTT.

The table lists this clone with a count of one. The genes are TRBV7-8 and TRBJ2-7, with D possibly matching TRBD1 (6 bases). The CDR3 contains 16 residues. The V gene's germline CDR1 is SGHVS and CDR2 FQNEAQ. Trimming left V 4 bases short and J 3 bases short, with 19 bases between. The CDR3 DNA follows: TGTGCCAGCAGCTCGGCGAAATCGACAGGCTACTACGAGCAGTACTTC. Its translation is CASSSAKSTGYYEQYF. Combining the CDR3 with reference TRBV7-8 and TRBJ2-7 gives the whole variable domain GAGVSQSPRYKVAKRGQDVALRCDPISGHVSLFWYQQALGQGPEFLTYFQNEAQLDKSGLPSDRFFAERPEGSVSTLKIQRTQQEDSAVYLCASSSAKSTGYYEQYFGPGTRLTVT.

The CDR3 is CASSLALGTYGYTF. CDR3 coding DNA: TGCGCCAGCAGCTTGGCCCTAGGGACCTATGGCTACACCTTC. The genes are TRBV5-1 and TRBJ1-2; perhaps TRBD1 as D (5 bases). CDR1 SGHRS and CDR2 YFSETQ come from the germline V gene. The CDR3 consists of 14 residues. V gave up 0 bases and J gave up 4 bases, with 10 bases separating them.

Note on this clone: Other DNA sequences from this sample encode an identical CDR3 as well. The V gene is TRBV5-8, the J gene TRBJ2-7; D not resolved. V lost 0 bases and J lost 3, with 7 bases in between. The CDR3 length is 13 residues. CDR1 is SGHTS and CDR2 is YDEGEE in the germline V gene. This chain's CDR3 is CASSLGASYEQYF. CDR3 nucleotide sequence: TGTGCCAGCAGCTTGGGAGCCAGCTACGAGCAGTACTTC. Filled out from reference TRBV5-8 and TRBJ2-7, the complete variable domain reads EAGVTQSPTHLIKTRGQQATLRCSPISGHTSVYWYQQALGLGLQFLLWYDEGEERNRGNFPPRFSGRQFPNYSSELNVNALELEDSALYLCASSLGASYEQYFGPGTRLTVT.

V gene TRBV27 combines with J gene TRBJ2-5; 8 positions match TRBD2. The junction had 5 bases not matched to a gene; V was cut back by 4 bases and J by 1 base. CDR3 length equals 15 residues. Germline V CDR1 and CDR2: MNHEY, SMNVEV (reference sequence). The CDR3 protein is CASSSVAGRQETQYF. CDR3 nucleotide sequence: TGTGCCAGCAGTTCCGTAGCGGGACGCCAAGAGACCCAGTACTTC.

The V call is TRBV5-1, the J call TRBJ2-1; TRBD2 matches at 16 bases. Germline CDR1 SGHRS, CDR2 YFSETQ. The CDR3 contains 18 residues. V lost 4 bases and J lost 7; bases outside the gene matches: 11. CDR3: CASSPGTSGREIENEQFF. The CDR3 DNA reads TGCGCCAGCAGCCCCGGGACTAGCGGGAGGGAGATTGAAAATGAGCAGTTCTTC.

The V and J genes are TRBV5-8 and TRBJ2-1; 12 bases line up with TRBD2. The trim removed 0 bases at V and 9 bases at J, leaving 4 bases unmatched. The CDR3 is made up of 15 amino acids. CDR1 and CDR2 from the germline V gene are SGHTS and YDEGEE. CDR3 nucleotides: TGTGCCAGCAGCTTGGGTCTAGCGGGAGGGTCTGAGCAGTTCTTC. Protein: CASSLGLAGGSEQFF.

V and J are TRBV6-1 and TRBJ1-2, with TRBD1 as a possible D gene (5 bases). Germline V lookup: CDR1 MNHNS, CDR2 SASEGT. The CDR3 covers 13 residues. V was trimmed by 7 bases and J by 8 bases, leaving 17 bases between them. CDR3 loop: CASNRGSLTGYTF. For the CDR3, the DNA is TGTGCCAGCAATAGGGGCAGCCTGACGGGCTACACCTTC.

The chain's CDR3 is CASSAGTLYEQYF. The CDR3 DNA follows: TGTGCCAGCAGCGCCGGGACGTTATACGAGCAGTACTTC. This chain joins TRBV27 and TRBJ2-7; D could derive from TRBD1 or TRBD2 (5 bases each). Germline CDR1 MNHEY, CDR2 SMNVEV (reference sequence). V was trimmed by 6 bases and J by 4 bases, leaving 13 bases between them. The CDR3 is 13 amino acids.